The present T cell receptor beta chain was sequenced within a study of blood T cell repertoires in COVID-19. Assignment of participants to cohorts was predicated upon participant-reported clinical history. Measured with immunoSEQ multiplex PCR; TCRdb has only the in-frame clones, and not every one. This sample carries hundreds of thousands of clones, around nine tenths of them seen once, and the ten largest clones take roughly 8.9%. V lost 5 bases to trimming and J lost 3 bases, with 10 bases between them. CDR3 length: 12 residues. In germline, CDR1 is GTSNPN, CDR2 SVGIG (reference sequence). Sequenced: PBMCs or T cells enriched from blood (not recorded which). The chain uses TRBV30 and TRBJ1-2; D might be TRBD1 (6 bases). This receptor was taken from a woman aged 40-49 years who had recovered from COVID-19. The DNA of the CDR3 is TGTGCCTGGGGGTCAGGGGACTATGGCTACACCTTC. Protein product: CAWGSGDYGYTF.